These T cell receptor beta chains were read from a single sample in a study of memory CD8 T cells in hepatitis C reinfection. Assay used: immunoSEQ multiplex PCR; TCRdb lists only in-frame clones, some missing. The table records about 6,200 clones, 75% to 90% of them present only once. Input material: naive CD8+ T cells sorted from blood. These receptors were taken from a man aged 45-65 years with hepatitis C virus infection. Each CDR3 is given with its conserved first and last residue. The D gene is left open where the match is weak. Part of the rows lack a size; the others show once, few, many or a class for expanded clones.

J: TRBJ2-7
length: 19
D: TRBD2
size: -
V: TRBV27
DNA: TGTGCCAGCAGTCAAGCCGGGACTAGCGGGACTCAATACGGCTACGAGCAGTACTTC
CDR3: CASSQAGTSGTQYGYEQYF

J: TRBJ2-2
length: 18
D: TRBD2
size: -
V: TRBV4-2
DNA: TGTGCCAGCAGCCAAGATTCCAGCGGGAGGATCGACACCGGGGAGCTGTTTTTT
CDR3: CASSQDSSGRIDTGELFF

J: TRBJ2-7
length: 15
D: TRBD1
size: -
V: TRBV7-9
DNA: TGTGCCAGCAGCTGGCGGGACAGGGGTACCTACGAGCAGTACTTC
CDR3: CASSWRDRGTYEQYF

J: TRBJ2-1
length: 15
D: TRBD1
size: -
V: TRBV27
DNA: TGTGCCAGCAGTACACAGGGGGTATCCTACAATGAGCAGTTCTTC
CDR3: CASSTQGVSYNEQFF

J: TRBJ2-1
length: 15
D: -
size: -
V: TRBV7-6
DNA: TGTGCCAGCAGCTCCCACATAACTAGCATGAATGAGCAGTTCTTC
CDR3: CASSSHITSMNEQFF

J: TRBJ2-7
length: 15
D: -
size: once
V: TRBV29-1
DNA: TGCAGCGTTGCTCGGAATCGGGTGATATACTACGAGCAGTACTTC
CDR3: CSVARNRVIYYEQYF

J: TRBJ1-5
length: 17
D: -
size: -
V: TRBV7-9
DNA: TGTGCCAGCAGCTTAGAAGGGGGATCAAACCTCAATCAGCCCCAGCATTTT
CDR3: CASSLEGGSNLNQPQHF

J: TRBJ2-1
length: 15
D: TRBD2
size: -
V: TRBV30
DNA: TGTGCCTGGAGTCAGGGACTAGCGGCCTACAATGAGCAGTTCTTC
CDR3: CAWSQGLAAYNEQFF

J: TRBJ1-1
length: 14
D: TRBD1
size: -
V: TRBV7-3
DNA: TGTGCCAGCAGCTCGGGACAGGGCCTCGCTGAAGCTTTCTTT
CDR3: CASSSGQGLAEAFF

J: TRBJ2-7
length: 15
D: -
size: -
V: TRBV9
DNA: TGTGCCAGCAGCGTAGAGGCGAGAGGTTCCTACGAGCAGTACTTC
CDR3: CASSVEARGSYEQYF

J: TRBJ2-1
length: 13
D: TRBD2
size: -
V: TRBV4-2
DNA: TGTGCCAGCAGCGGACTAGCGTTAGGGGAGCAGTTCTTC
CDR3: CASSGLALGEQFF

J: TRBJ1-1
length: 14
D: -
size: -
V: TRBV4-1
DNA: TGCGCCAGCAGCCCCACACAGGGTATGGCTGAAGCTTTCTTT
CDR3: CASSPTQGMAEAFF

J: TRBJ1-4
length: 15
D: -
size: once
V: TRBV13
DNA: TGTGCCAGCAGCACCCGACAGACAACTAATGAAAAACTGTTTTTT
CDR3: CASSTRQTTNEKLFF

J: TRBJ2-7
length: 11
D: -
size: -
V: TRBV11-2
DNA: TGTGCCAGCAGACAAAACTACGAGCAGTACTTC
CDR3: CASRQNYEQYF

J: TRBJ2-1
length: 17
D: TRBD2
size: -
V: TRBV28
DNA: TGTGCCAGCAGTTTATCGACCCTAGCGGCGATCTACAATGAGCAGTTCTTC
CDR3: CASSLSTLAAIYNEQFF

J: TRBJ2-1
length: 15
D: -
size: -
V: TRBV7-8
DNA: TGTGCCAGCAGCTTGAGCCAAACCCTATACAATGAGCAGTTCTTC
CDR3: CASSLSQTLYNEQFF

J: TRBJ2-7
length: 12
D: -
size: few
V: TRBV6-6
DNA: TGTGCCAGCAGTCCCGGTGGTTACGAGCAGTACTTC
CDR3: CASSPGGYEQYF

J: TRBJ1-4
length: 14
D: -
size: once
V: TRBV13
DNA: TGTGCCAGCAGCTTAGGTGAACGCAGTGAAAAACTGTTTTTT
CDR3: CASSLGERSEKLFF

J: TRBJ2-7
length: 12
D: TRBD2
size: -
V: TRBV29-1
DNA: TGCAGCGCCAGGACTAGTTACTTCGAGCAGTACTTC
CDR3: CSARTSYFEQYF

J: TRBJ2-7
length: 17
D: TRBD2
size: -
V: TRBV7-9
DNA: TGTGCCAGCAGCTTAAGCCTAGCGGGGACGGAGACTTACGAGCAGTACTTC
CDR3: CASSLSLAGTETYEQYF

J: TRBJ1-4
length: 14
D: TRBD1
size: -
V: TRBV27
DNA: TGTGCCAGCAGCCCGGGACAGGGAAATGAAAAACTGTTTTTT
CDR3: CASSPGQGNEKLFF

J: TRBJ2-1
length: 16
D: TRBD1
size: -
V: TRBV19
DNA: TGTGCCAGCTGCCTTGCAGGGGGACGCGGGCACAATGAGCAGTTCTTC
CDR3: CASCLAGGRGHNEQFF

J: TRBJ2-3
length: 17
D: TRBD2
size: -
V: TRBV14
DNA: TGTGCCAGCAGCCAAGGGACTAGCGGGACACTCACAGATACGCAGTATTTT
CDR3: CASSQGTSGTLTDTQYF

J: TRBJ1-1
length: 16
D: TRBD1
size: -
V: TRBV19
DNA: TGTGCCAGTATAGACCTCCCGGGACAGGGAAGCACTGAAGCTTTCTTT
CDR3: CASIDLPGQGSTEAFF

J: TRBJ2-7
length: 15
D: TRBD1
size: -
V: TRBV30
DNA: TGTGCCTGGAGTGAGGGGACAGGGACAATCTACGAGCAGTACTTC
CDR3: CAWSEGTGTIYEQYF

J: TRBJ2-1
length: 13
D: TRBD2
size: once
V: TRBV30
DNA: TGTGCCTGGACCGCAGGACTAGGGTATGAGCAGTTCTTC
CDR3: CAWTAGLGYEQFF

J: TRBJ2-4
length: 15
D: TRBD2
size: -
V: TRBV9
DNA: TGTGCCAGCAGCGTAGAAGGGAGGGCCATGGACATTCAGTACTTC
CDR3: CASSVEGRAMDIQYF

J: TRBJ1-1
length: 14
D: -
size: -
V: TRBV25-1
DNA: TGTGCCAGCAGTAATTTAGGGGAGGGAGTGGTTGCTTTCTTT
CDR3: CASSNLGEGVVAFF

J: TRBJ2-7
length: 14
D: TRBD1
size: -
V: TRBV12-5
DNA: TGTGCTAGTGGCGAGGGACAGGGTGTATACGAGCAGTACTTC
CDR3: CASGEGQGVYEQYF

J: TRBJ2-7
length: 18
D: TRBD2
size: -
V: TRBV5-1
DNA: TGCGCCAGCAGCTTGGCACTAGCGGGAGGTGAGAAACCCTACGAGCAGTACTTC
CDR3: CASSLALAGGEKPYEQYF

J: TRBJ1-1
length: 13
D: -
size: -
V: TRBV30
DNA: TGTGCCTGGAGTATAGTAGCGAACACTGAAGCTTTCTTT
CDR3: CAWSIVANTEAFF

J: TRBJ1-5
length: 15
D: TRBD1
size: -
V: TRBV2
DNA: TGTGCCAGCGAGCGGGACAGGGTGAGCAATCAGCCCCAGCATTTT
CDR3: CASERDRVSNQPQHF

J: TRBJ2-7
length: 13
D: -
size: -
V: TRBV4-1
DNA: TGCGCCAGCAGCCCGGCAGGGGGGTACGAGCAGTACTTC
CDR3: CASSPAGGYEQYF

J: TRBJ2-7
length: 16
D: -
size: once
V: TRBV10-1
DNA: TGCGCCAGCAGTAGTCGGCACAGGGAGAGCTCCTACGAGCAGTACTTC
CDR3: CASSSRHRESSYEQYF

J: TRBJ2-1
length: 14
D: -
size: -
V: TRBV4-1
DNA: TGCGCCAGCAGCCTCCCTCCCTCCTACAATGAGCAGTTCTTC
CDR3: CASSLPPSYNEQFF

J: TRBJ1-6
length: 15
D: TRBD1
size: -
V: TRBV5-6
DNA: TGTGCCAGCAGCTTGGTTCCAGGGGGCGATTCACCCCTCCACTTT
CDR3: CASSLVPGGDSPLHF

J: TRBJ1-1
length: 14
D: TRBD1
size: -
V: TRBV15
DNA: TGTGCCACCACCATTGACAGGGGGAACACTGAAGCTTTCTTT
CDR3: CATTIDRGNTEAFF

J: TRBJ2-1
length: 14
D: -
size: -
V: TRBV28
DNA: TGTGCCAGCAGTTTTACGGCGGAGTACAATGAGCAGTTCTTC
CDR3: CASSFTAEYNEQFF

J: TRBJ2-5
length: 14
D: TRBD2
size: -
V: TRBV9
DNA: TGTGCCAGCAGCGTTAGCGGGAGGGAAGAGACCCAGTACTTC
CDR3: CASSVSGREETQYF

J: TRBJ2-1
length: 15
D: -
size: -
V: TRBV28
DNA: TGTGCCAGCAGTTTCCTAGCGAACTCCTACAATGAGCAGTTCTTC
CDR3: CASSFLANSYNEQFF

J: TRBJ2-1
length: 15
D: TRBD2
size: few
V: TRBV27
DNA: TGTGCCAGCAGTCCCAGACTAGCGGGGACCAATGAGCAGTTCTTC
CDR3: CASSPRLAGTNEQFF

J: TRBJ2-7
length: 15
D: TRBD2
size: few
V: TRBV6-5
DNA: TGTGCCAGCAGTTACGGCCTAGCGGGAAGTAACGAGCAGTACTTC
CDR3: CASSYGLAGSNEQYF

J: TRBJ2-7
length: 14
D: TRBD1
size: -
V: TRBV4-1
DNA: TGCGCCAGCAGAGCGGGACAGGGACCCTACGAGCAGTACTTC
CDR3: CASRAGQGPYEQYF

J: TRBJ1-5
length: 16
D: TRBD1
size: once
V: TRBV19
DNA: TGTGCCAGTAGTTTAAGGGACAGGGGGTCCAATCAGCCCCAGCATTTT
CDR3: CASSLRDRGSNQPQHF

J: TRBJ1-2
length: 15
D: TRBD1
size: -
V: TRBV6-1
DNA: TGTGCCAGCAGTGAGGGACAGGGCTTCGGCTATGGCTACACCTTC
CDR3: CASSEGQGFGYGYTF

J: TRBJ1-5
length: 17
D: -
size: -
V: TRBV11-2
DNA: TGTGCCAGCAGCTTAGATCGCGGGGAATTTATCAATCAGCCCCAGCATTTT
CDR3: CASSLDRGEFINQPQHF

J: TRBJ2-3
length: 21
D: TRBD2
size: -
V: TRBV7-2
DNA: TGTGCCAGCAGCTTAGCGCTCACAGGATCGACTAGCGGGAGTAGTTCAGATACGCAGTATTTT
CDR3: CASSLALTGSTSGSSSDTQYF

J: TRBJ2-7
length: 13
D: TRBD2
size: -
V: TRBV19
DNA: TGTGCCAGTAGTATAGATCGGGGGGACGAGCAGTACTTC
CDR3: CASSIDRGDEQYF

J: TRBJ2-7
length: 13
D: -
size: -
V: TRBV27
DNA: TGTGCCAGCCGCAGGGACAATAACTACGAGCAGTACTTC
CDR3: CASRRDNNYEQYF

J: TRBJ2-7
length: 13
D: -
size: -
V: TRBV6-5
DNA: TGTGCCAGCAGTTACCAAGACAGTTACGAGCAGTACTTC
CDR3: CASSYQDSYEQYF

J: TRBJ2-1
length: 15
D: TRBD2
size: -
V: TRBV2
DNA: TGTGCCAGCCTTGCTAGCGGGAGCTCCTACAATGAGCAGTTCTTC
CDR3: CASLASGSSYNEQFF

J: TRBJ2-1
length: 19
D: TRBD2
size: -
V: TRBV4-1
DNA: TGCGCCAGCAGCGTCGCGATAAGACTAGCGGCAGACTCCTACAATGAGCAGTTCTTC
CDR3: CASSVAIRLAADSYNEQFF

J: TRBJ1-2
length: 16
D: TRBD1
size: -
V: TRBV7-9
DNA: TGTGCCAGCAGCTCGGGACAGGGGCTAGCTAACTATGGCTACACCTTC
CDR3: CASSSGQGLANYGYTF

J: TRBJ1-2
length: 12
D: -
size: -
V: TRBV9
DNA: TGTGCCAGCAGCCCGGGTAACTATGGCTACACCTTC
CDR3: CASSPGNYGYTF

J: TRBJ1-1
length: 15
D: TRBD1
size: -
V: TRBV28
DNA: TGTGCCAGCAGTTTGGACTCAGGGGGTAGGACTGAAGCTTTCTTT
CDR3: CASSLDSGGRTEAFF

J: TRBJ1-1
length: 13
D: -
size: -
V: TRBV30
DNA: TGTGCCTGGAGTCCGGGTGGGGCCACTGAAGCTTTCTTT
CDR3: CAWSPGGATEAFF

J: TRBJ2-1
length: 13
D: TRBD2
size: -
V: TRBV7-9
DNA: TGTGCCAGCAGCTCCGGACTAGTCGATGAGCAGTTCTTC
CDR3: CASSSGLVDEQFF

J: TRBJ2-1
length: 13
D: TRBD2
size: -
V: TRBV10-2
DNA: TGCGCCACCCATGGGGGACTAGCGGATGAGCAGTTCTTC
CDR3: CATHGGLADEQFF

J: TRBJ1-1
length: 13
D: -
size: -
V: TRBV10-2
DNA: TGCGCCAGCAGTGAATCCACCCAGGACAGAGCTTTCTTT
CDR3: CASSESTQDRAFF

J: TRBJ2-3
length: 18
D: TRBD1
size: -
V: TRBV7-2
DNA: TGTGCCAGCAGCTTGCGGGACAGGGAAGTTATCAGCACAGATACGCAGTATTTT
CDR3: CASSLRDREVISTDTQYF